A single sample gave rise to the 7 T cell receptor beta chains below, sequenced in a study of OX40 agonist ivuxolimab in advanced cancers. Here immunoSEQ multiplex PCR was the method, and the copy in TCRdb shows in-frame clones only, minus some. This table has roughly 100,000 clones, about 85% appearing once. Specimen: CD4+ or CD8+ T cells sorted from blood, collected in a trial of the OX40 agonist ivuxolimab. These receptor sequences come from an adult with an advanced solid tumor such as melanoma, head and neck, liver or kidney cancer.

This sequence joins TRBV5-1 and TRBJ1-1, with D perhaps TRBD1 (5 bases). Trimming took 5 bases from V and 4 from J, leaving 9 bases between them. CDR3 length equals 12 residues. The germline gives CDR1 SGHRS, CDR2 YFSETQ. CDR3 sequence reads: CASRGVGTEAFF. CDR3 DNA sequence: TGCGCCAGCAGAGGGGTGGGCACTGAAGCTTTCTTT.

The rearrangement joins TRBV6-5 to TRBJ1-1; D gene ambiguous. V was cut by 6 bases and J by 1 base, with 6 bases left in between. Germline V gene lookup returns CDR1 MNHEY and CDR2 SVGAGI. This CDR3 contains 12 residues. DNA for the CDR3: TGTGCCAGCAGCCGCCGGAACACTGAAGCTTTCTTT. Translation gives CASSRRNTEAFF.

The chain uses TRBV2 and TRBJ2-7; the D gene is possibly TRBD1 (5 bases). Germline values: CDR1 SNHLY, CDR2 FYNNEI. Trimming removed 6 bases at V and 1 base at J, with 19 bases between. The CDR3 length is 16 residues. In nucleotides, the CDR3 is TGTGCCAGCAGGGATCGACAGACGAGATTTTCCTACGAGCAGTACTTC. Encoded protein: CASRDRQTRFSYEQYF.

This chain joins TRBV4-3 and TRBJ1-5, with D unresolved. The CDR3 sequence is 15 residues long. Trimming stripped 0 bases from V and 0 bases from J, with 6 bases between. Looked up from germline, CDR1 is LGHNA and CDR2 is YSLEER. In DNA form, the CDR3 reads TGCGCCAGCAGCCAAGATTCGAGTAGCAATCAGCCCCAGCATTTT. As protein: CASSQDSSSNQPQHF.

This chain connects TRBV19 to TRBJ1-3; TRBD1 aligns across 7 bases. The CDR3 loop spans 14 amino acids. Germline lookup yields CDR1 LNHDA and CDR2 SQIVND (reference sequence). V lost 6 bases and J lost 8; bases outside the gene matches: 10. The CDR3 bases are TGTGCCAGTAGCCTTCTGACAGGGTCGGACACCATATATTTT. Its translation: CASSLLTGSDTIYF.

The chain joins TRBV28 to TRBJ2-1, with 8 bases matching TRBD2. The CDR3 extends over 16 amino acids. Trimming removed 3 bases from V and 5 bases from J; junction bases left unmatched: 9. Per the germline V gene, CDR1 is MDHEN and CDR2 is SYDVKM. In DNA form, the CDR3 reads TGTGCCAGCAGTTTGGTAGCGGGGTCGATTCACAATGAGCAGTTCTTC. Translated, it gives CASSLVAGSIHNEQFF.

This clone occurred a few times. The chain uses TRBV5-1 and TRBJ1-2; unclear D gene. The CDR3 has 14 amino acids. CDR1 is SGHRS, CDR2 YFSETQ, per germline. The V end was cut by 1 base, the J end by 4 bases, with 11 bases between. In DNA form, the CDR3 reads TGCGCCAGCAGCTTGTGGCAGGAGGGCTATGGCTACACCTTC. Its protein product is CASSLWQEGYGYTF.